These T cell receptor beta chains were read from a single sample in a study of beta chain features in type 1 diabetes. Method: immunoSEQ multiplex PCR; TCRdb's copy keeps in-frame clones and lacks some. The sample contains 140,000 to 150,000 clones, 8% to 13% of which appear only once. Material for sequencing was naive CD4+ T cells from blood. The receptor set was obtained from a man between 18 and 35 years old in good health. The CDR3 runs from the conserved cysteine through the conserved F or W. Each record gives: D gene, V gene, J gene, clone size, CDR3 protein, CDR3 DNA. D genes are given only for firm matches. Where a row states a size, it is once, few, many or the class of an expanded clone; other rows omit it.

D: TRBD1; V: TRBV18; J: TRBJ1-2; size: many; CDR3: CASSPDRDYGYTF; DNA: TGTGCCAGCTCGCCCGACAGGGACTATGGCTACACCTTC
D: -; V: TRBV2; J: TRBJ2-5; size: few; CDR3: CASGGGRETQYF; DNA: TGTGCCAGCGGGGGGGGCAGGGAGACCCAGTACTTC
D: TRBD1; V: TRBV6-5; J: TRBJ1-5; size: -; CDR3: CASSYRTGDQPQHF; DNA: TGTGCCAGCAGTTATCGGACAGGAGATCAGCCCCAGCATTTT
D: -; V: TRBV6-6; J: TRBJ2-5; size: -; CDR3: CASSYDRRETQYF; DNA: TGTGCCAGCAGTTATGACAGGCGGGAGACCCAGTACTTC
D: TRBD2; V: TRBV7-2; J: TRBJ2-1; size: -; CDR3: CASTFRGDYNEQFF; DNA: TGTGCCAGCACCTTCCGGGGGGACTACAATGAGCAGTTCTTC
D: TRBD1; V: TRBV6-5; J: TRBJ1-4; size: few; CDR3: CASSYEGTGPNEKLFF; DNA: TGTGCCAGCAGTTACGAAGGGACAGGGCCCAATGAAAAACTGTTTTTT
D: TRBD2; V: TRBV30; J: TRBJ2-1; size: -; CDR3: CARRTSGGDEQFF; DNA: TGTGCCCGCCGTACTAGCGGGGGGGATGAGCAGTTCTTC
D: -; V: TRBV7-8; J: TRBJ1-1; size: -; CDR3: CASSPRTVEAFF; DNA: TGTGCCAGCAGCCCCCGGACAGTTGAAGCTTTCTTT
D: -; V: TRBV9; J: TRBJ1-6; size: -; CDR3: CASSVGGGNSPLHF; DNA: TGTGCCAGCAGCGTAGGCGGCGGTAATTCACCCCTCCACTTT
D: -; V: TRBV18; J: TRBJ2-7; size: -; CDR3: CASSPPHQIYEQYF; DNA: TGTGCCAGCTCACCCCCCCATCAAATCTACGAGCAGTACTTC
D: -; V: TRBV6-5; J: TRBJ1-1; size: -; CDR3: CASSYLGLRTEAFF; DNA: TGTGCCAGCAGTTATTTGGGGCTGAGGACTGAAGCTTTCTTT
D: TRBD2; V: TRBV10-3; J: TRBJ2-1; size: few; CDR3: CAISEWRTSGYNEQFF; DNA: TGTGCCATCAGTGAGTGGAGGACTAGCGGATACAATGAGCAGTTCTTC
D: TRBD2; V: TRBV6-1; J: TRBJ2-7; size: few; CDR3: CASRKTSGGYEQYF; DNA: TGTGCCAGTCGAAAAACTAGCGGGGGCTACGAGCAGTACTTC
D: TRBD1; V: TRBV2; J: TRBJ1-5; size: few; CDR3: CASSEQGGGNQPQHF; DNA: TGTGCCAGCAGTGAACAGGGGGGCGGCAATCAGCCCCAGCATTTT
D: TRBD1; V: TRBV6-5; J: TRBJ1-6; size: few; CDR3: CASSYGTGLWNSPLHF; DNA: TGTGCCAGCAGTTATGGGACAGGCCTTTGGAATTCACCCCTCCACTTT
D: TRBD1; V: TRBV6-5; J: TRBJ1-6; size: -; CDR3: CASSLRQGGLSPLHF; DNA: TGTGCCAGCAGTCTTCGACAGGGGGGATTATCACCCCTCCACTTT
D: -; V: TRBV18; J: TRBJ1-6; size: -; CDR3: CASSPGQNSPLHF; DNA: TGTGCCAGCTCACCCGGACAGAATTCACCCCTCCACTTT
D: TRBD1; V: TRBV6-4; J: TRBJ2-1; size: -; CDR3: CASSDSGGAWGEQFF; DNA: TGTGCCAGCAGTGACTCAGGGGGCGCCTGGGGTGAGCAGTTCTTC
D: -; V: TRBV7-2; J: TRBJ2-3; size: few; CDR3: CASSPGTDTQYF; DNA: TGTGCCAGCAGCCCCGGCACAGATACGCAGTATTTT
D: -; V: TRBV9; J: TRBJ2-3; size: -; CDR3: CASSATSLDTQYF; DNA: TGTGCCAGCAGCGCCACTAGCTTGGATACGCAGTATTTT
D: TRBD2; V: TRBV5-4; J: TRBJ2-3; size: -; CDR3: CASSWGGSGTDTQYF; DNA: TGTGCCAGCAGCTGGGGGGGGAGCGGCACAGATACGCAGTATTTT
D: TRBD1; V: TRBV6-5; J: TRBJ1-2; size: -; CDR3: CASRRQGDGYTF; DNA: TGTGCCAGCAGGCGACAGGGGGACGGCTACACCTTC
D: TRBD2; V: TRBV2; J: TRBJ2-5; size: few; CDR3: CASSEALGRGETQYF; DNA: TGTGCCAGCAGTGAAGCGCTGGGGAGGGGAGAGACCCAGTACTTC
D: TRBD1; V: TRBV4-1; J: TRBJ2-3; size: few; CDR3: CASSHRQGSTDTQYF; DNA: TGCGCCAGCAGCCATCGACAGGGTAGCACAGATACGCAGTATTTT
D: TRBD2; V: TRBV5-1; J: TRBJ2-2; size: few; CDR3: CASSSASGGAVGELFF; DNA: TGCGCCAGCAGCTCTGCTAGCGGGGGGGCCGTCGGGGAGCTGTTTTTT
D: -; V: TRBV19; J: TRBJ1-4; size: -; CDR3: CASTNQGLNEKLFF; DNA: TGTGCCAGTACAAATCAGGGCCTCAATGAAAAACTGTTTTTT
D: TRBD2; V: TRBV2; J: TRBJ2-5; size: few; CDR3: CASSGGPGGTQYF; DNA: TGTGCCAGCAGTGGCGGTCCGGGGGGGACCCAGTACTTC
D: TRBD1; V: TRBV6-6; J: TRBJ1-5; size: few; CDR3: CASRTGRYQPQHF; DNA: TGTGCCAGCAGGACAGGGAGATATCAGCCCCAGCATTTT
D: -; V: TRBV6-5; J: TRBJ2-7; size: -; CDR3: CASKARGMSEQYF; DNA: TGTGCCAGCAAAGCGCGGGGAATGAGCGAGCAGTACTTC
D: -; V: TRBV4-3; J: TRBJ2-3; size: many; CDR3: CASSSHRGSDTQYF; DNA: TGCGCCAGCAGCTCCCATCGCGGCTCAGATACGCAGTATTTT
D: -; V: TRBV30; J: TRBJ1-2; size: -; CDR3: CAWSMTADYGYTF; DNA: TGTGCCTGGAGTATGACTGCTGACTATGGCTACACCTTC
D: TRBD1; V: TRBV11-1; J: TRBJ2-7; size: -; CDR3: CASSTTGTGNSYEQYF; DNA: TGTGCCAGCAGCACAACCGGGACAGGGAACTCCTACGAGCAGTACTTC
D: -; V: TRBV4-2; J: TRBJ2-3; size: few; CDR3: CASSQRGAIDTQYF; DNA: TGTGCCAGCAGCCAACGGGGGGCTATAGATACGCAGTATTTT
D: TRBD2; V: TRBV7-9; J: TRBJ2-5; size: -; CDR3: CASSLAASGETQYF; DNA: TGTGCCAGCAGCTTAGCGGCTAGCGGGGAGACCCAGTACTTC
D: TRBD2; V: TRBV7-9; J: TRBJ2-7; size: few; CDR3: CASSPGGGGGAGEQYF; DNA: TGTGCCAGCAGCCCCGGAGGGGGCGGGGGGGCGGGAGAGCAGTACTTC
D: -; V: TRBV5-4; J: TRBJ1-1; size: -; CDR3: CASSHQGQGDTEAFF; DNA: TGTGCCAGCAGCCATCAAGGTCAAGGGGACACTGAAGCTTTCTTT
D: -; V: TRBV7-7; J: TRBJ2-2; size: few; CDR3: CASSTSLGSGELFF; DNA: TGTGCCAGCAGCACCTCACTAGGGTCCGGGGAGCTGTTTTTT
D: TRBD1; V: TRBV27; J: TRBJ1-4; size: -; CDR3: CASWGQGAAEKLFF; DNA: TGTGCCAGCTGGGGACAGGGGGCAGCAGAAAAACTGTTTTTT
D: -; V: TRBV7-8; J: TRBJ1-5; size: -; CDR3: CASSLDSGPQPQHF; DNA: TGTGCCAGCAGCTTAGATTCAGGTCCTCAGCCCCAGCATTTT
D: TRBD2; V: TRBV25-1; J: TRBJ2-1; size: -; CDR3: CASSDTSGRAVEQFF; DNA: TGTGCCAGCAGTGACACTAGCGGGCGGGCTGTCGAGCAGTTCTTC